This T cell receptor (beta chain) stems from a study of blood T cell repertoires in COVID-19. Study as a whole: Specimens from acute and convalescent COVID-19 originated in the United States, Italy and Spain. PBMCs, B-cell-depleted T cells, or T cells provided the cDNA or gDNA that made up the material.

Original analysis: Cell counts per sample came from amplifying reference gene primers. Measured with immunoSEQ multiplex PCR; TCRdb has only the in-frame clones, and not every one. V and J calls and clone size follow that table, whereas D and trimming were derived from the DNA. The sample records roughly 40,000 clones, approximately 85% being singletons. J gave up 7 bases and V 3 bases, and 15 bases lay outside the gene matches. The CDR3 is 18 residues long. CDR1 KGHSH and CDR2 LQKENI come from the germline V gene. The chain joins TRBV18 to TRBJ1-4; 9 bases map to TRBD1. The clonotype was recovered from a human donor in a cohort sampled during active COVID-19. The sequenced sample consisted of peripheral blood. The CDR3 spells CASSPLVPGQGSVEKLFF. CDR3 coding DNA: TGTGCCAGCTCACCGCTCGTCCCGGGACAGGGATCGGTTGAAAAACTGTTTTTT.